The 31 T cell receptor beta chains presented below share a single source sample, sequenced in a study of T cells in Graves' hyperthyroidism and ophthalmopathy. TCR beta CDR3 sequences were amplified from RNA transcripts. The study used the HTBI primer set for a first-round RT-PCR of the TCR CDR3. Each CDR3 protein gets one entry after TCRdb re-called the multiplex PCR reads with MiXCR. This sample has around 620,000 distinct CDR3 sequences; 14% occur once, and the top ten carry roughly 7.1%. The sample comprised blood. These receptors all stem from a woman younger than 30 with Graves' ophthalmopathy.

This clonotype was detected ten times or more. The chain has TRBV4-2 and TRBJ1-2; possible D gene TRBD1, 5 bases. Germline-derived CDR1 and CDR2 are LGHNA and YNFKEQ. V was clipped by 3 bases and J by 5 bases, with 13 bases between them. This CDR3 is 14 amino acids long. The CDR3 DNA sequence: TGTGCCAGCAGCCAGGTGACAGTGGGGTATGGCTACACCTTC. Translation: CASSQVTVGYGYTF.

This chain joins TRBV4-1 and TRBJ1-2; TRBD1 matches at 9 bases. Germline V lookup: CDR1 MGHRA, CDR2 YSYEKL. Trimming took 1 base from V and 8 from J; bases not matched to a gene: 8. CDR3 length equals 15 residues. The CDR3 bases are TGCGCCAGCAGCCAAGGGCACAGGGGGCCAGAGGGCTACACCTTC. Residues: CASSQGHRGPEGYTF.

The chain carries TRBV19 and TRBJ1-3; 8 positions match TRBD1. V trimming: 7 bases; J trimming: 0 bases; junction bases outside the gene matches: 5. Germline lookup yields CDR1 LNHDA and CDR2 SQIVND (reference sequence). The CDR3 spans 15 residues. The CDR3 DNA follows: TGTGCCAGTACCGAAACAGGGGGCTCTGGAAACACCATATATTTT. Its protein is CASTETGGSGNTIYF.

This clonotype was picked up many times. This sequence joins TRBV20-1 and TRBJ2-7; D remains ambiguous. Trimming pared 1 base from V and 7 bases from J, leaving 8 bases between. Germline V gene sequence: CDR1 DFQATT, CDR2 SNEGSKA (reference sequence). The CDR3 consists of 11 residues. Here the CDR3 DNA reads TGCAGTGCTAGAGTCTTTCTTGAGCAGTACTTC. Protein product: CSARVFLEQYF.

This clonotype was seen repeatedly, ten times or more. This chain uses TRBV7-8 with TRBJ1-5, with 10 bases that match TRBD1. The CDR3 contains 15 residues. Germline CDR1 SGHVS, CDR2 FQNEAQ. J gave up 11 bases and V 1 base, and 8 bases lay outside the gene matches. DNA of the CDR3: TGTGCCAGCAGCTTAGGGGGACAGGGGCGCCCGGCCCAGCATTTT. This sequence encodes CASSLGGQGRPAQHF. Full variable domain (rest looked up from reference TRBV7-8 and TRBJ1-5): GAGVSQSPRYKVAKRGQDVALRCDPISGHVSLFWYQQALGQGPEFLTYFQNEAQLDKSGLPSDRFFAERPEGSVSTLKIQRTQQEDSAVYLCASSLGGQGRPAQHFGDGTRLSIL.

This clonotype was picked up many times. At one end, the junction sequence differs from germline, possibly due to a read error. The chain employs TRBV7-2 and TRBJ2-7; TRBD2 matches 10 bases. Germline V gene sequence: CDR1 SGHTA, CDR2 FQGNSA. CDR3 size: 15 residues. The CDR3 DNA reads as TGTGCCAGCAGCCTAGCGGGAGTGGGCTTCTACGAGCAGTACTTC. It encodes CASSLAGVGFYEQYF.

Comment on this clonotype: This may be a read error: a much more frequent sequence differs by one nucleotide. The rearrangement links TRBV6-5 to TRBJ1-1, with D tentatively TRBD1 (6 bases). The CDR3 totals 14 residues. CDR1 MNHEY and CDR2 SVGAGI come from the germline V gene. For the CDR3, the DNA is TGTGCCAGCAATTACCTAGACAGGCGTGTGGCGGCTTTCTTT. This gives the protein CASNYLDRRVAAFF.

The sample holds a few counts of this clonotype. The V and J genes are TRBV20-1 and TRBJ2-3; no definite D call. With 3 bases removed from V and 0 bases from J, the gap between germline ends came to 10 bases. The length of the CDR3 is 14 residues. Per germline, CDR1 DFQATT and CDR2 SNEGSKA (reference sequence). The chain's CDR3 is CSASQTISTDTQYF. For the CDR3, the DNA is TGCAGTGCTAGTCAGACAATCAGCACAGATACGCAGTATTTT.

Here the CDR3 reads CASSLVLWGLGNTIYF. CDR3 bases: TGTGCCAGCAGCTTAGTTCTCTGGGGACTTGGAAACACCATATATTTT. V usage is TRBV7-9 and J usage is TRBJ1-3; a possible D gene is TRBD1 (5 bases). Trimming removed 1 base from V and 3 bases from J, with 13 bases in between. Germline CDR1 reads SEHNR; CDR2 reads FQNEAQ (reference sequence). The CDR3 covers 16 residues.

In its sample, this clonotype was seen many times. V is TRBV6-5 and J is TRBJ1-2; 10 positions agree with TRBD1. The CDR3 length is 15 residues. The germline CDR1 and CDR2 sequences are MNHEY and SVGAGI. Germline trimming cut 4 bases from V and 7 bases from J; bases unmatched to any gene: 9. CDR3 sequence: CASSSPRTGGRGYTF. DNA for the CDR3: TGTGCCAGCAGTTCTCCGAGGACAGGGGGACGTGGCTACACCTTC.

V and J are TRBV7-3 and TRBJ2-3, with 8 bases identical to TRBD2. V gave up 5 bases and J gave up 4 bases; unmatched junction bases: 5. This CDR3 spans 14 amino acids. The germline V gene has CDR1 SGHTA and CDR2 FQGTGA. The CDR3: CASSPGLEADTQYF. DNA for the CDR3: TGTGCCAGCAGCCCGGGACTAGAAGCAGATACGCAGTATTTT.

This clonotype was seen many times. The chain has TRBV3-1 and TRBJ1-3; the D is unclear. Germline values: CDR1 LGHDT, CDR2 YNNKEL (reference sequence). CDR3 length: 13 residues. Trimming removed 6 bases from V and 0 bases from J, with 6 bases in between. The CDR3 nucleotides are TGTGCCAGCAGAGAGTACTCTGGAAACACCATATATTTT. This encodes CASREYSGNTIYF.

This clonotype has ten or more counts. V is TRBV11-2 and J is TRBJ1-2; 12 bases align to TRBD1. V was pared by 5 bases and J by 4 bases, with 11 bases of the junction left unmatched. Germline values: CDR1 SGHAT, CDR2 FQNNGV. The length of the CDR3 is 17 residues. CDR3 in amino acids: CASSGIRDRGQSYGYTF. The CDR3 coding sequence is TGTGCCAGCAGCGGTATCCGGGACAGGGGGCAGAGCTATGGCTACACCTTC.

The gene calls are TRBV6-5 and TRBJ2-7, with 15 bases fitting TRBD2. The CDR3 totals 17 residues. The germline CDR1 and CDR2 sequences are MNHEY and SVGAGI. Unmatched junction bases numbered 8, after V lost 4 bases and J lost 4 bases. The CDR3 is CASSSGGTSGGIYEQYF. CDR3 DNA sequence: TGTGCCAGCAGTTCGGGGGGGACTAGCGGGGGGATATACGAGCAGTACTTC.

This clonotype was detected only a few times. This sequence joins TRBV27 and TRBJ2-3, with D unclear. Trimming removed 1 base from V and 2 bases from J, with 13 bases in between. CDR3 length equals 16 residues. CDR1 and CDR2 from the germline V gene are MNHEY and SMNVEV (reference sequence). The CDR3 bases are TGTGCCAGCAGTTTATGGAAGGGCGGATACACAGATACGCAGTATTTT. It translates to CASSLWKGGYTDTQYF.

As regards this clonotype: With a much larger clone just one base away, this may be a read error. The rearrangement links TRBV5-5 to TRBJ2-7, with a weak D call TRBD1 (6 bases). Trimming left V 2 bases short and J 4 bases short, with 19 bases between. Germline CDR1 SGHKS, CDR2 YYEKEE (reference sequence). CDR3 size: 16 residues. The CDR3 nucleotides are TGTGCCAGCAGCTTCACGACAGGATCTCGGACATACGAGCAGTACTTC. It encodes CASSFTTGSRTYEQYF.

The table lists this clonotype with many counts. The CDR3 spells CASSLAGRNEQFF. CDR3 DNA: TGTGCCAGCAGCTTAGCTGGCCGGAATGAGCAGTTCTTC. The chain uses TRBV7-9 and TRBJ2-1, with D uncertain. Germline-derived CDR1 and CDR2 are SEHNR and FQNEAQ (reference sequence). The CDR3 sequence is 13 residues long. Trimming shortened V by 0 bases and J by 7 bases, and 7 bases separated the two germline ends.

The chain combines TRBV6-1 with TRBJ2-7; D is possibly TRBD2 (6 bases). Per the germline V gene, CDR1 is MNHNS and CDR2 is SASEGT. There are 16 residues in the CDR3. V lost 4 bases and J 4 bases, leaving 20 bases between the germline ends. CDR3 bases: TGTGCCAGCAGTGGTACTCCGAGGGGACTTTTATACGAGCAGTACTTC. It encodes CASSGTPRGLLYEQYF.

There are many counts of this clonotype. The gene calls are TRBV20-1 and TRBJ2-3, with D possibly being TRBD1 or TRBD2 (6 bases each). CDR3 length: 18 residues. Trimming removed 1 base at V and 2 bases at J, with 22 bases between. CDR1 is DFQATT, CDR2 SNEGSKA, per germline (reference sequence). Here the CDR3 reads CSARVARPGARYTDTQYF. CDR3 DNA: TGCAGTGCTAGAGTTGCCCGGCCGGGGGCTAGGTACACAGATACGCAGTATTTT.

This clonotype was picked up one time. The genes are TRBV27 and TRBJ1-5; D might be TRBD1 (5 bases). V was shortened by 8 bases and J by 4 bases, with 12 bases between the two germline ends. CDR1 is MNHEY, CDR2 SMNVEV, per germline (reference sequence). The CDR3 is made up of 13 amino acids. This CDR3 is CASGTRGNQPQHF. CDR3 DNA sequence: TGTGCCAGCGGAACCCGGGGGAATCAGCCCCAGCATTTT.

This clonotype occurred many times. The chain is built from TRBV20-1 and TRBJ1-5, with unresolved D. Between the trimmed V and J ends, which lost 4 bases and 3 bases, there was a span of 13 bases. The CDR3 consists of 14 residues. CDR1 and CDR2 from the germline V gene are DFQATT and SNEGSKA (reference sequence). The CDR3 DNA reads as TGCAGTGCTATTGTCGTAGCGGACAATCAGCCCCAGCATTTT. Translated, it gives CSAIVVADNQPQHF.

This rearrangement joins TRBV20-1 to TRBJ1-5; D is undetermined. Germline V gives CDR1 DFQATT, CDR2 SNEGSKA (reference sequence). CDR3 length equals 12 residues. V lost 6 bases and J lost 5, with 11 bases in between. This chain's CDR3 is CSATRTDQPQHF. The CDR3 bases are TGCAGTGCCACACGGACGGATCAGCCCCAGCATTTT.

Many counts were recorded for this clonotype. The V gene is TRBV20-1, the J gene TRBJ1-2; 8 positions match TRBD1. This CDR3 is 13 amino acids long. Germline loops: CDR1 DFQATT, CDR2 SNEGSKA (reference sequence). J was trimmed by 7 bases and V by 6 bases; bases with no gene match: 10. The CDR3 DNA is TGCAGTGCCTATCGGCAGGGGGCGAGTGGCTACACCTTC. The encoded protein is CSAYRQGASGYTF.

This clonotype was detected ten times or more. In nucleotides, the CDR3 is TGCGCCAGCAGCTTGGGGAGTTGGACAGGACATTCACCCCTCCACTTT. It encodes CASSLGSWTGHSPLHF. V is TRBV5-1 and J is TRBJ1-6; the match to TRBD1 covers 7 bases. Germline CDR1 and CDR2: SGHRS and YFSETQ. Germline trimming cut 0 bases from V and 8 bases from J; bases unmatched to any gene: 8. This CDR3 region has 16 residues.

This clonotype occurred many times. V usage is TRBV10-3 and J usage is TRBJ2-1, with 11 nucleotides matching TRBD2. The V and J ends lost 5 bases and 8 bases, in that order; junction bases with no gene match: 8. Germline values: CDR1 ENHRY, CDR2 SYGVKD. The CDR3 contains 15 residues. This CDR3 reads CAISTFSGRAYEQFF. In DNA, the CDR3 is TGTGCCATCAGTACCTTTAGCGGGAGGGCATATGAGCAGTTCTTC.

This clonotype occurred many times. The chain employs TRBV20-1 and TRBJ2-7, with 11 bases lining up with TRBD2. The V gene's germline CDR1 is DFQATT and CDR2 SNEGSKA (reference sequence). The V and J ends lost 3 bases and 0 bases, in that order; junction bases with no gene match: 7. This CDR3 spans 16 amino acids. The CDR3 sequence is CSASGTSGINSYEQYF. DNA of the CDR3: TGCAGTGCTAGCGGGACTAGCGGAATAAACTCCTACGAGCAGTACTTC.

This clonotype has at least ten counts. V usage is TRBV6-1 and J usage is TRBJ1-1, with 7 positions matching TRBD1. The trim removed 9 bases at V and 0 bases at J, leaving 13 bases unmatched. The germline V gene has CDR1 MNHNS and CDR2 SASEGT. This CDR3 has 16 residues. This chain's CDR3 is CASTPGTVRMNTEAFF. The CDR3 DNA follows: TGTGCCAGTACCCCCGGGACAGTAAGGATGAACACTGAAGCTTTCTTT.

The chain joins TRBV2 to TRBJ2-7; 13 bases line up with TRBD2. The germline gives CDR1 SNHLY, CDR2 FYNNEI. The V segment lost 6 bases and the J segment 0 bases; nucleotides outside the gene matches: 5. The CDR3 has 16 amino acids. The CDR3 DNA sequence: TGTGCCAGCAGGGAGACTAGCGGGAGGAGCTCCTACGAGCAGTACTTC. Residues: CASRETSGRSSYEQYF.

In its sample, this clonotype was seen many times. The V and J genes are TRBV30 and TRBJ1-1; TRBD1 might be the D (6 bases). Per germline, CDR1 GTSNPN and CDR2 SVGIG (reference sequence). Between the trimmed V and J ends, which lost 4 bases and 1 base, there was a span of 10 bases. The CDR3 covers 13 residues. The CDR3 loop reads CAWNKDRNTEAFF. CDR3 coding DNA: TGTGCCTGGAACAAGGACAGGAACACTGAAGCTTTCTTT.

This clonotype was found many times. V usage is TRBV4-1 and J usage is TRBJ1-2; D remains ambiguous. V lost 0 bases to trimming and J lost 5 bases, with 16 bases between them. The CDR3 sequence is 16 residues long. Germline V CDR1 and CDR2: MGHRA, YSYEKL. CDR3 DNA sequence: TGCGCCAGCAGCCAAGATTGGGCCGGGAGGCGGTATGGCTACACCTTC. The encoded protein is CASSQDWAGRRYGYTF.

The rearrangement links TRBV20-1 to TRBJ2-5; perhaps TRBD2 as D (6 bases). Trimming removed 0 bases at V and 4 bases at J, with 9 bases between. CDR1 and CDR2 (germline): DFQATT, SNEGSKA (reference sequence). The length of the CDR3 is 13 residues. CDR3 sequence reads: CSARDGGRETQYF. CDR3 DNA sequence: TGCAGTGCTAGAGATGGGGGGAGAGAGACCCAGTACTTC.